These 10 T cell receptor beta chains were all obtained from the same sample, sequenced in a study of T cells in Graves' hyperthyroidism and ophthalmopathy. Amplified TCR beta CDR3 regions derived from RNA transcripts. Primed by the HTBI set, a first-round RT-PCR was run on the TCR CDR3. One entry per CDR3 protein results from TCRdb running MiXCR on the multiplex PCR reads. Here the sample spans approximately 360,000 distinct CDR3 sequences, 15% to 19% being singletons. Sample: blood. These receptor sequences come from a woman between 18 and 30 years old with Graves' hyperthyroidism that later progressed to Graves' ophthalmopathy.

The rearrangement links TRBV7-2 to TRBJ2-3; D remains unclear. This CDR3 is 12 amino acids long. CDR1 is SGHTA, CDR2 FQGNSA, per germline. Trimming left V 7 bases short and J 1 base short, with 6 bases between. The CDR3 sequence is CASNTGTDTQYF. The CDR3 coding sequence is TGTGCCAGCAACACCGGCACAGATACGCAGTATTTT.

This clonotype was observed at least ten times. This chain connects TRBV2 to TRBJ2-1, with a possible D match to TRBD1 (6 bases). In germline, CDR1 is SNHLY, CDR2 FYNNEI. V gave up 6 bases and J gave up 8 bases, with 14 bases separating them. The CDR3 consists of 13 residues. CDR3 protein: CASSRRTEDEQFF. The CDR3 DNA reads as TGTGCCAGCAGCCGACGGACAGAAGATGAGCAGTTCTTC.

The DNA for the CDR3 is TGTGCCAGCTCACCACCGTGGAGGGGCGGGGACTACGAGCAGTACTTC. The encoded protein is CASSPPWRGGDYEQYF. The chain uses TRBV18 and TRBJ2-7, with D possibly matching TRBD2 (6 bases). V was cut by 0 bases and J by 3 bases, with 15 bases left in between. CDR3 length equals 16 residues. Looked up from germline, CDR1 is KGHSH and CDR2 is LQKENI.

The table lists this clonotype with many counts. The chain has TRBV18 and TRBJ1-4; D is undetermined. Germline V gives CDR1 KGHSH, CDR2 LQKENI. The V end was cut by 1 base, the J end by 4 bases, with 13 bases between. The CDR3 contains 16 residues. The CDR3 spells CASSPRTRRGNEKLFF. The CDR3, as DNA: TGTGCCAGCTCACCACGAACGCGGCGCGGTAATGAAAAACTGTTTTTT. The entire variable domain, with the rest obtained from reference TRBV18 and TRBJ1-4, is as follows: NAGVMQNPRHLVRRRGQEARLRCSPMKGHSHVYWYRQLPEEGLKFMVYLQKENIIDESGMPKERFSAEFPKEGPSILRIQQVVRGDSAAYFCASSPRTRRGNEKLFFGSGTQLSVL.

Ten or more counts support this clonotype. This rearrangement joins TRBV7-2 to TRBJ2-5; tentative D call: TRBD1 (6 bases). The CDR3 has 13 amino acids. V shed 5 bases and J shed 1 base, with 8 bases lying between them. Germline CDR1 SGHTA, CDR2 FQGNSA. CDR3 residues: CASSNRVQETQYF. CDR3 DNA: TGTGCCAGCAGCAACAGGGTCCAAGAGACCCAGTACTTC.

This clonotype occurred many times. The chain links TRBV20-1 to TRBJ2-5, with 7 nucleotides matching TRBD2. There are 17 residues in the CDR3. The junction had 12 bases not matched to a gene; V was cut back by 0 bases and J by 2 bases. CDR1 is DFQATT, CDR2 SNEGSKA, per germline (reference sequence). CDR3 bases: TGCAGTGCTAGAGAGGGCTTGGGCGGGAGTTTTCAAGAGACCCAGTACTTC. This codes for CSAREGLGGSFQETQYF.

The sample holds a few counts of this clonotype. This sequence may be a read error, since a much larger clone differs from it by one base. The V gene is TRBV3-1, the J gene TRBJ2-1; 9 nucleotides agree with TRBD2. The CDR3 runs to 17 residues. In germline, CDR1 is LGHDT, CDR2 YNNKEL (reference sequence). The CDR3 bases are TGTGCCAGCAGCCTCGCCCGGCGGGAGGGCCACTACAATGAGCAGCTCTTC. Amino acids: CASSLARREGHYNEQLF.

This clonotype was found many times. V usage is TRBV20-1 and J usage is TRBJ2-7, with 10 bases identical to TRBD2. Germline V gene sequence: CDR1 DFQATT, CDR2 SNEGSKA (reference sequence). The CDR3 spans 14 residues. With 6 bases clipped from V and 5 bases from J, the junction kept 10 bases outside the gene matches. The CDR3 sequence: CSARRAGGGDEQYF. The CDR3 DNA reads TGCAGTGCCCGACGAGCGGGAGGGGGCGACGAGCAGTACTTC.

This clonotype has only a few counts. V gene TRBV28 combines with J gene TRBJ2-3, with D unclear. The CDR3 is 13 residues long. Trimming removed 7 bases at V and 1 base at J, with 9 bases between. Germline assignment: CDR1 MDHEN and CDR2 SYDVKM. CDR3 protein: CASTPVRTDTQYF. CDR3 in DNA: TGTGCCAGCACCCCCGTCCGCACAGATACGCAGTATTTT.

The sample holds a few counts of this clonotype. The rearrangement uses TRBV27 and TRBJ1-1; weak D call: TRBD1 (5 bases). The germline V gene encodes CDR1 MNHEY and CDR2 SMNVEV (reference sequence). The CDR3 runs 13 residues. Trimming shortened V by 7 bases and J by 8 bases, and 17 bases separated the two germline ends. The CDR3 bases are TGTGCCAGCACCCCCCGTCCAGGGAGGGAAGCTTTCTTT. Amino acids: CASTPRPGREAFF.